The following is a T cell receptor beta chain sequence with its context. What it binds is unknown. In the original analysis: ImmunoSEQ output held junction-only sequences without quality scores, so filtering differed. Method: immunoSEQ multiplex PCR; TCRdb's copy keeps in-frame clones and lacks some. Clonal size and the V and J genes are those of that table, whereas D and trimming came from the DNA. Here the sample spans 150,000 to 200,000 clones, around 93% being singletons. V gave up 4 bases and J gave up 1 base, with 13 bases separating them. Per the germline V gene, CDR1 is SGHRS and CDR2 is YFSETQ. This CDR3 region has 15 residues. The sample is drawn from a study of shared clonotypes between healthy human individuals. The wider study: In total, the donors were a couple of women and three men aged 18 to 49.

General observations from the study: Non-shared clonotypes were found to have lower generation probabilities than the clonotypes that were shared by all four of the sorted-subset donors. In the sorted subsets, rarefaction showed sequencing was incomplete despite large depth.

Sample: naive CD4+ T cells sorted from blood. Subset: CD45RA+ positively selected. This sequence originates from a woman in her twenties or thirties in good health. The rearrangement uses TRBV5-1 and TRBJ2-3; D may be TRBD1 (5 bases). The CDR3 sequence is CASSLDIARTDTQYF. In nucleotides, the CDR3 is TGCGCCAGCAGCCTGGACATAGCCCGCACAGATACGCAGTATTTT.